This T cell receptor (beta chain) was documented in a study of T cell changes during pregnancy in multiple sclerosis. The trim removed 5 bases at V and 4 bases at J, leaving 7 bases unmatched. The CDR3 runs to 15 residues. The germline V gene has CDR1 MNHNY and CDR2 SVGAGI (reference sequence). Method: immunoSEQ multiplex PCR; TCRdb's copy keeps in-frame clones and lacks some. This sample has around 56,000 clones, with 80% to 95% found just once. The sequences come from peripheral blood, collected in the third trimester of pregnancy. The TCR sequence derives from a female donor in good health, enrolled as a control in a pregnancy study. The rearrangement joins TRBV6-6 to TRBJ2-7, with 11 bases fitting TRBD2. The CDR3 sequence is CASSQPGTSGYEQYF. As DNA, the CDR3 is TGTGCCAGCAGTCAACCCGGGACTAGCGGATACGAGCAGTACTTC.